The rows below give T cell receptor beta chains drawn from one sample of a study of blood T cells in healthy people across ages. TCRdb reprocessed the 5' RACE reads with MiXCR, giving one entry per CDR3 protein. The repertoire holds hundreds of thousands of distinct CDR3 sequences, about 52% seen once, with roughly a third in the top ten. The sequencing input was blood. These receptors were obtained from a woman aged 60-75 years in good health. The CDR3 runs from the conserved cysteine through the conserved F or W. D genes are given only for firm matches. Some rows mark clone size as missing; the rest say once, few, many or name a class of expanded clone.

v_call	j_call	clone_size	d_call	cdr3_nt	cdr3_aa
TRBV20-1	TRBJ1-2	-	-	TGCAGTGCTAGGTGGGGCAGCCTGGGGGGCTACACCTTC	CSARWGSLGGYTF
TRBV7-9	TRBJ2-5	-	-	TGTGCCAGCAGTCCTCCCCATAGGGTTGCGGAGACCCAGTACTTC	CASSPPHRVAETQYF
TRBV4-3	TRBJ1-2	-	-	TGCGCCAGCAGCCAAGGGTTCGGCGGCTATGGCTACACCTTC	CASSQGFGGYGYTF
TRBV27	TRBJ2-1	-	TRBD2	TGTGCCAGCAGTCGGTGGACTAGCGGGGTTATGAGTAGCTCCTACAATGAGCAGTTCTTC	CASSRWTSGVMSSSYNEQFF
TRBV15	TRBJ2-1	-	-	TGTGCCACCAGCAGAGGGGCAGGAGACAACAATGAGCAGTTCTTC	CATSRGAGDNNEQFF
TRBV29-1	TRBJ2-3	few	TRBD2	TGCAGCGTTGAGGGACTAGCGGGATCCCCCCCAGATACGCAGTATTTT	CSVEGLAGSPPDTQYF
TRBV6-2/TRBV6-3	TRBJ2-5	few	TRBD2	TGTGCCAGCAGTTACGGCGTAGCGGGAGGTGAGGAGACCCAGTACTTC	CASSYGVAGGEETQYF
TRBV7-3	TRBJ2-3	once	-	TGTGCCAGCAGCTTAGAGTCGGGCGGGATCCCCTCCATTAGCACAGATACGCAGTATTTT	CASSLESGGIPSISTDTQYF
TRBV20-1	TRBJ2-7	few	-	TGCAGTGCTAGTGCCTCCCCAGGGGAGCAGTACTTC	CSASASPGEQYF
TRBV5-1	TRBJ2-3	-	TRBD1	TGCGCCAGCAGCGCCCAGACAGGGGCCGATACGCAGTATTTT	CASSAQTGADTQYF
TRBV20-1	TRBJ2-3	-	TRBD2	TGCAGTGCCCACGGACTAGCGGGGTTCACAGATACGCAGTATTTT	CSAHGLAGFTDTQYF
TRBV4-3	TRBJ1-5	-	-	TGCGCCAGCAGCCAAGGAGTAGAAAGCAATCAGCCCCAGCATTTT	CASSQGVESNQPQHF
TRBV6-2/TRBV6-3	TRBJ2-7	-	-	TGTGCCAGCAGTTACCCACCGCCGGGGGCGTACGAGCAGTACTTC	CASSYPPPGAYEQYF
TRBV5-1	TRBJ2-5	once	TRBD1	TGCGCCAGCAGCCAGGGACAGGGCGAGTTCCAAGAGACCCAGTACTTC	CASSQGQGEFQETQYF
TRBV7-6	TRBJ1-2	few	-	TGTGCCAGCAGCTTCGACGATAGGGGTTATGGCTACACCTTC	CASSFDDRGYGYTF
TRBV20-1	TRBJ2-3	-	TRBD2	TGCAGTGCTCGGACTAGCGGGAGCGGGGCAGATACGCAGTATTTT	CSARTSGSGADTQYF
TRBV10-3	TRBJ2-7	-	-	TGTGCCACCCGACCTCAGACAATTAACTCCTACGAGCAGTACTTC	CATRPQTINSYEQYF
TRBV20-1	TRBJ2-1	-	TRBD1	TGCAGTGCTACGACAGGGCATGAGCAGTTCTTC	CSATTGHEQFF
TRBV24-1	TRBJ2-7	-	-	TGTGCCACCAGTGCGACAGGAGGCTACGAGCAGTACTTC	CATSATGGYEQYF
TRBV29-1	TRBJ1-1	few	TRBD1	TGCAGCGTTGAACTCAGGGGGCGTAGGGGTACTGAAGCTTTCTTT	CSVELRGRRGTEAFF
TRBV9	TRBJ2-7	-	-	TGTGCCAGCAGCGAGTCGATCTCCTACGAGCAGTACTTC	CASSESISYEQYF
TRBV10-3	TRBJ2-7	-	-	TGTGCCATCAGTGAGTCGACCCTGAAGTTCGAGCAGTACTTC	CAISESTLKFEQYF
TRBV4-2	TRBJ2-3	-	-	TGTGCCAGCAGCCCTGGGACCACACTTACAGATACGCAGTATTTT	CASSPGTTLTDTQYF
TRBV20-1	TRBJ1-4	-	-	TGCAGTGCCCGGGACTCTGCGGGGGAAAAACTGTTTTTT	CSARDSAGEKLFF
TRBV10-3	TRBJ2-7	-	TRBD1	TGTGCCATCAAGACAGGGGTGCTAGCCTACGAGCAGTACTTC	CAIKTGVLAYEQYF
TRBV3-1	TRBJ1-4	few	-	TGTGCCAGCAGCCTGCTCGGACAGAGTTCAACTAATGAAAAACTGTTTTTT	CASSLLGQSSTNEKLFF
TRBV6-6	TRBJ2-5	-	TRBD1	TGTGCCAGCAGTTTCGGACAGGGAAGGACTCGACCAGGGCAGTACTTC	CASSFGQGRTRPGQYF
TRBV27	TRBJ2-1	-	TRBD2	TGTGCCAGCAGTTTACGGGCTAGCGGAGGTATAAATGAGCAGTTCTTC	CASSLRASGGINEQFF
TRBV7-2	TRBJ2-7	few	-	TGTGCCAGCAGCGCCGAGACTGGTAACTACGAGCAGTACTTC	CASSAETGNYEQYF
TRBV20-1	TRBJ1-2	few	-	TGCAGTGCTAGCGGGGAAGGGACTTCTAACTATGGCTACACCTTC	CSASGEGTSNYGYTF
TRBV11-3	TRBJ2-7	-	TRBD2	TGTGCCAGCGAGGCCGGGACTAGCGGGAGTAATGAGCAGTACTTC	CASEAGTSGSNEQYF
TRBV20-1	TRBJ2-7	-	-	TGCAGTGCTACCGACACAGGCCCCTACGAGCAGTACTTC	CSATDTGPYEQYF
TRBV20-1	TRBJ2-5	-	-	TGCAGTGCCCCCAAAGGAGAGACCCAGTACTTC	CSAPKGETQYF
TRBV3-1	TRBJ2-1	-	-	TGTGCCAGCAGCCATGGGGGTGCCGGGGCTCGAAAGTACAATGAGCAGTTCTTC	CASSHGGAGARKYNEQFF
TRBV12-3/TRBV12-4	TRBJ2-7	-	TRBD2	TGTGCCAGCAGTTTGGCGGGAGGGCCTTACTACGAGCAGTACTTC	CASSLAGGPYYEQYF
TRBV29-1	TRBJ2-3	-	TRBD2	TGCAGCGCCGGGACTAGCGTTGGTACGCAGTATTTT	CSAGTSVGTQYF
TRBV20-1	TRBJ2-5	-	TRBD1	TGCAGCCACGTACAGGGGAAAGAGACCCAGTACTTC	CSHVQGKETQYF
TRBV2	TRBJ1-1	few	-	TGTGCCAGCATGGCCCGATTGGATGACACTGAAGCTTTCTTT	CASMARLDDTEAFF
TRBV4-1	TRBJ2-3	-	TRBD2	TGCGCCAGCAGCCAAGGTCGAGCGGGAGTATTTGGCACAGATACGCAGTATTTT	CASSQGRAGVFGTDTQYF
TRBV4-3	TRBJ2-1	few	TRBD2	TGCGCCAGCAGCCAAGATCTTACGGGAGGGCCTGTGCTTGACGATGAGCAGTTCTTC	CASSQDLTGGPVLDDEQFF
TRBV20-1	TRBJ1-5	-	-	TGCAGTGCGGAGACCGGGGGGCGGTGGAATCAGCCCCAGCATTTT	CSAETGGRWNQPQHF
TRBV5-1	TRBJ1-2	-	-	TGCGCCAGCAGCTTGGGGGCCGCTTCGCCGTTATATGGCTACACCTTC	CASSLGAASPLYGYTF
TRBV6-6	TRBJ2-3	-	-	TGTGCCAGCAGTTACGGACTGCCTGGACGATATACGCAGTATTTT	CASSYGLPGRYTQYF
TRBV28	TRBJ2-1	-	TRBD2	TGTGCCAGCAGTTTAAGAGGTGGCGGGAGGGACTACAATGAGCAGTTCTTC	CASSLRGGGRDYNEQFF
TRBV12-3/TRBV12-4	TRBJ1-1	-	-	TGTGCCAGCAGTTACTGGCAGGGGATTATTGAAGCTTTCTTT	CASSYWQGIIEAFF
TRBV28	TRBJ2-5	once	-	TGTGCCAGCAGTTCCGGGATTAAGCGCACCCAAGAGTCCCAGTACTTC	CASSSGIKRTQESQYF
TRBV6-6	TRBJ1-1	-	-	TGTGCCACAGGGCATCGGAACACTGAAGCTTTCTTT	CATGHRNTEAFF
TRBV6-2/TRBV6-3	TRBJ2-4	-	TRBD2	TGTGCCAGCAGTTATAGGACTAGCGGGAGGGGACCGGAAAACATTCAGTACTTC	CASSYRTSGRGPENIQYF
TRBV6-2/TRBV6-3	TRBJ2-3	-	-	TGTGCCAGCAGTCCTAGGACCTTTACAGATACGCAGTATTTT	CASSPRTFTDTQYF
TRBV20-1	TRBJ2-7	-	-	TGCAGTGCTAGAGGTGGTCCATTCTCCTACAATGAGCAGTACTTC	CSARGGPFSYNEQYF
TRBV12-3/TRBV12-4	TRBJ2-1	few	-	TGTGCCAGCGAGACCAACGGGTCCGGGTCAAAGCAGTTCTTC	CASETNGSGSKQFF
TRBV6-2/TRBV6-3	TRBJ2-7	few	-	TGTGCCAGCAGTTCTGGGGGCAGGCTGGGATTTTACGAGCAGTACTTC	CASSSGGRLGFYEQYF
TRBV2	TRBJ1-2	-	-	TGTGCCAGCATACGGGGTCTGCCGGGCTACACCTTC	CASIRGLPGYTF
TRBV7-2	TRBJ1-1	-	-	TGTGCCAGCACCAACAACCAGAGAAACACTGAAGCTTTCTTT	CASTNNQRNTEAFF
TRBV20-1	TRBJ2-3	many	-	TGCAGTGCTATTAGCACAGATACGCAGTATTTT	CSAISTDTQYF